The entry below describes one TCR beta chain. Its antigen is unknown. The data were obtained in a study of vaccination effects on CD4 cells after COVID-19. Turning to the study itself: Subjects were given two BNT162b2 or mRNA-1273 vaccine doses.

CDR1 and CDR2 (germline): KGHSH, LQKENI. There are 15 residues in the CDR3. The trim removed 2 bases at V and 1 base at J, leaving 4 bases unmatched. Here immunoSEQ multiplex PCR was the method, and the copy in TCRdb shows in-frame clones only, minus some. The repertoire holds under 80,000 clones, with roughly 79% as singletons. Antigen-specific CD4+ T cells were expanded (with viral peptide pools) by the ViraFEST assay ahead of sequencing. Following culture for around 9 days, CD4+ T cells were isolated. Previously uninfected by SARS-CoV-2, the vaccine recipients also showed negative nucleocapsid antibodies. A half-medium replacement with IL-2 medium was carried out on days 3 and 7.

The clonotype was recovered from a human donor who received a COVID-19 vaccine. The chain has TRBV18 and TRBJ1-1; TRBD1 matches 7 bases. This sample comprised CD4+ T cells from PBMCs cultured with SARS-CoV-2 spike peptides, obtained before COVID-19 vaccination. CDR3 region: CASSPWQGENTEAFF. CDR3 DNA: TGTGCCAGCTCACCATGGCAGGGGGAGAACACTGAAGCTTTCTTT. Together with reference TRBV18 and TRBJ1-1, the CDR3 gives the full variable domain: NAGVMQNPRHLVRRRGQEARLRCSPMKGHSHVYWYRQLPEEGLKFMVYLQKENIIDESGMPKERFSAEFPKEGPSILRIQQVVRGDSAAYFCASSPWQGENTEAFFGQGTRLTVV.